This TCR beta chain was captured by sequencing in a study of metastatic and nonmetastatic thyroid tumors. Broader study findings: Malignant thyroid tumors reportedly had TCR beta diversity that was significantly higher than in benign nodules, in blood and tumor.

Every patient underwent thyroid surgery untreated. TCRdb recomputed clones from the PCR reads via MiXCR. In the table there are under 55,000 clones, approximately 15% of which are singletons. CDR3 length equals 14 residues. Germline-derived CDR1 and CDR2 are SGHRS and YFSETQ. V lost 2 bases, J lost 1 base, and 9 bases lay in between. Of note for this clone: Its antigen remains unknown.

The chain links TRBV5-1 to TRBJ1-1, with D perhaps TRBD1 (6 bases). The source material was blood. The source is a female donor with papillary thyroid cancer or a benign thyroid nodule (not recorded which). Some clones in this sample may be carry-over from other donors' samples. This CDR3 is CASSFEGGNTEAFF. The CDR3 DNA sequence: TGCGCCAGCAGCTTCGAGGGGGGGAACACTGAAGCTTTCTTT.